The rows below give T cell receptor beta chains drawn from one sample of a study of cytomegalovirus exposure and HLA in healthy donors. Only in-frame clones appear in the TCRdb table, and some are missing; sequencing was by immunoSEQ multiplex PCR. The data show about 170,000 clones, about three quarters seen once. Input material: PBMCs. These receptors were taken from a woman in her forties or fifties in good health and CMV-seropositive. The CDR3 runs from the conserved cysteine through the conserved F or W. D genes are given only for firm matches. Only part of the rows carry a size: once, few, many, or a class if the clone is expanded.

V gene	J gene	clone size	D gene	CDR3 protein	CDR3 DNA
TRBV27	TRBJ2-3	.	.	CASSRLDLDTQYF	TGTGCCAGCAGCAGACTAGATTTGGATACGCAGTATTTT
TRBV14	TRBJ2-1	.	TRBD2	CASSHFGLAGGPGEQFF	TGTGCCAGCAGCCATTTCGGACTAGCGGGGGGGCCTGGTGAGCAGTTCTTC
TRBV28	TRBJ1-2	.	.	CASETNYGYTF	TGTGCCAGCGAGACTAACTATGGCTACACCTTC
TRBV2	TRBJ2-6	.	.	CASSDRESSGANVLTF	TGTGCCAGCAGTGACAGGGAAAGCTCTGGGGCCAACGTCCTGACTTTC
TRBV4-3	TRBJ2-5	.	TRBD2	CASSQRTSGSQETQYF	TGCGCCAGCAGCCAGAGGACTAGCGGGTCCCAAGAGACCCAGTACTTC
TRBV5-4	TRBJ1-2	few	TRBD1	CASSLRGQSYGYTF	TGTGCCAGCAGCTTGCGGGGACAGTCCTATGGCTACACCTTC
TRBV7-2	TRBJ2-7	.	.	CASSLGPLTYEQYF	TGTGCCAGCAGCTTAGGTCCCCTAACCTACGAGCAGTACTTC
TRBV28	TRBJ1-3	.	.	CASSLSRDSGNTIYF	TGTGCCAGCAGTTTATCTCGGGACTCTGGAAACACCATATATTTT
TRBV11-2	TRBJ1-2	.	.	CASSLDGHGALYGYTF	TGTGCCAGCAGCTTAGATGGGCACGGCGCCCTTTATGGCTACACCTTC
TRBV9	TRBJ2-5	few	.	CASSLMGSVSETQYF	TGTGCCAGCAGCCTGATGGGGAGCGTCAGCGAGACCCAGTACTTC
TRBV5-4	TRBJ2-7	.	TRBD1	CASSLPGQGAYEQYF	TGTGCCAGCAGCTTACCGGGACAGGGGGCCTACGAGCAGTACTTC
TRBV5-6	TRBJ2-5	.	TRBD1	CASSPDYGTGGETQYF	TGTGCCAGCAGCCCGGATTACGGGACAGGGGGAGAGACCCAGTACTTC
TRBV6-5	TRBJ1-1	few	TRBD1	CASSARGLGTEAFF	TGTGCCAGCAGTGCCAGGGGGCTCGGGACTGAAGCTTTCTTT
TRBV5-4	TRBJ1-1	.	.	CASNPSAGKGVMNTEAFF	TGTGCCAGCAACCCGTCGGCGGGGAAAGGAGTCATGAACACTGAAGCTTTCTTT
TRBV5-1	TRBJ2-1	.	.	CASSLEDRGYNEQFF	TGCGCCAGCAGCTTGGAAGATAGGGGCTACAATGAGCAGTTCTTC
TRBV18	TRBJ2-5	.	.	CASSPLADHQETQYF	TGTGCCAGCTCACCACTAGCGGATCACCAAGAGACCCAGTACTTC
TRBV29-1	TRBJ1-2	.	.	CSVDTANYGYTF	TGCAGCGTTGACACGGCTAACTATGGCTACACCTTC
TRBV2	TRBJ1-1	.	TRBD1	CASSVRTGGTNTEAFF	TGTGCCAGCAGTGTCAGGACAGGGGGGACCAACACTGAAGCTTTCTTT
TRBV6-1	TRBJ2-5	once	TRBD2	CASSEGGTSGGYQETQYF	TGTGCCAGCAGTGAGGGGGGAACTAGCGGGGGTTACCAAGAGACCCAGTACTTC
TRBV7-2	TRBJ1-5	.	.	CASSQVRGINQPQHF	TGTGCCAGCAGCCAAGTTCGGGGGATCAATCAGCCCCAGCATTTT
TRBV19	TRBJ1-5	.	TRBD1	CASSMGGTGNQPQHF	TGTGCCAGTAGTATGGGGGGGACAGGGAATCAGCCCCAGCATTTT
TRBV5-6	TRBJ2-2	.	TRBD2	CASSLTWLAGGTGELFF	TGTGCCAGCAGCTTAACGTGGCTAGCGGGAGGTACCGGGGAGCTGTTTTTT
TRBV19	TRBJ1-2	.	TRBD1	CASSSGQAYGYTF	TGTGCCAGTAGTTCCGGACAGGCTTATGGCTACACCTTC
TRBV28	TRBJ2-1	once	TRBD1	CASSSTRDRPFF	TGTGCCAGCAGCTCAACTCGGGACAGGCCGTTCTTC
TRBV6-5	TRBJ2-1	.	TRBD1	CASGQGISNEQFF	TGTGCCAGCGGACAGGGTATTTCCAATGAGCAGTTCTTC
TRBV5-4	TRBJ2-7	.	.	CASSLDRYEQYF	TGTGCCAGCAGCTTGGACAGGTACGAGCAGTACTTC
TRBV5-1	TRBJ2-3	few	TRBD1	CASSSGGQGSTDTQYF	TGCGCCAGCAGCAGCGGAGGACAGGGAAGCACAGATACGCAGTATTTT
TRBV2	TRBJ2-3	.	.	CASRDSDRRPTDTQYF	TGTGCCAGCAGGGACTCGGACAGACGACCCACAGATACGCAGTATTTT
TRBV7-2	TRBJ1-1	.	TRBD1	CASSFRDRDTEAFF	TGTGCCAGCAGCTTCCGGGACAGGGACACTGAAGCTTTCTTT
TRBV4-3	TRBJ1-2	.	.	CASSPGGHTDGYTF	TGCGCCAGCAGTCCTGGAGGCCACACGGATGGCTACACCTTC
TRBV5-4	TRBJ2-2	.	TRBD1	CASSLAPGTGDTGELFF	TGTGCCAGCAGCTTGGCGCCCGGGACAGGTGACACCGGGGAGCTGTTTTTT
TRBV5-4	TRBJ2-1	.	TRBD2	CASSEPSGLNEQFF	TGTGCCAGCAGCGAACCTAGCGGCCTCAATGAGCAGTTCTTC
TRBV30	TRBJ2-7	once	.	CAWSVGGVAYEQYF	TGTGCCTGGAGTGTAGGGGGGGTAGCCTACGAGCAGTACTTC
TRBV5-6	TRBJ2-3	.	.	CASSRGTDTQYF	TGTGCCAGCAGCCGAGGGACAGATACGCAGTATTTT
TRBV6-6	TRBJ1-6	.	TRBD1	CASGWPPGQGNSPLHF	TGTGCCAGCGGTTGGCCACCGGGACAGGGGAATTCACCCCTCCACTTT
TRBV7-2	TRBJ2-7	.	.	CASSLVRHHSYEQYF	TGTGCCAGCAGCTTAGTACGACACCACAGTTACGAGCAGTACTTC
TRBV2	TRBJ2-2	.	TRBD1	CASTRTGFQLFF	TGTGCCAGCACCAGGACAGGGTTCCAGCTGTTTTTT
TRBV28	TRBJ2-2	once	.	CASSLAGAPNTGELFF	TGTGCCAGCAGTTTAGCGGGGGCCCCGAACACCGGGGAGCTGTTTTTT
TRBV5-1	TRBJ2-7	.	TRBD1	CASSLAPGQGAFEQYF	TGCGCCAGCAGCTTGGCGCCGGGACAGGGGGCGTTCGAGCAGTACTTC
TRBV12-2	TRBJ2-7	.	.	CASRLAWGQAAYEQYF	TGTGCAAGTCGCTTAGCGTGGGGGCAGGCGGCCTACGAGCAGTACTTC
TRBV9	TRBJ1-2	.	TRBD1	CASSVEGQGNYGYTF	TGTGCCAGCAGCGTAGAAGGACAGGGTAACTATGGCTACACCTTC
TRBV10-2	TRBJ2-3	.	.	CASSESPGVGTDTQYF	TGCGCCAGCAGTGAGTCGCCGGGAGTGGGCACAGATACGCAGTATTTT
TRBV6-5	TRBJ2-2	.	TRBD1	CASRVTGLNTGELFF	TGTGCCAGCAGGGTGACAGGGCTGAACACCGGGGAGCTGTTTTTT
TRBV6-1	TRBJ1-6	.	.	CASSSGTNYSPLHF	TGTGCCAGCAGCTCAGGTACCAATTATTCACCCCTCCACTTT
TRBV7-9	TRBJ1-2	.	TRBD1	CASSLTGEDGYTF	TGTGCCAGCAGCCTTACAGGGGAAGATGGCTACACCTTC
TRBV5-6	TRBJ2-3	.	.	CASSRKRATDTQYF	TGTGCCAGCAGCAGAAAGAGGGCCACAGATACGCAGTATTTT
TRBV7-9	TRBJ2-4	few	.	CASSTGQNQYF	TGTGCCAGCAGCACCGGACAGAACCAGTACTTC
TRBV4-1	TRBJ1-2	.	.	CASSQQGGSYGYTF	TGCGCCAGCAGCCAACAGGGCGGGAGCTATGGCTACACCTTC
TRBV18	TRBJ2-5	once	.	CASSLNRVETQYF	TGTGCCAGCTCACTAAACAGGGTAGAGACCCAGTACTTC
TRBV2	TRBJ2-1	.	TRBD2	CAPRGTSGSSYNEQFF	TGTGCCCCCCGAGGGACTAGCGGGTCCTCCTACAATGAGCAGTTCTTC
TRBV10-3	TRBJ2-7	.	.	CAISRLSDEQYF	TGTGCCATCAGTCGGCTTAGCGACGAGCAGTACTTC